The rows below give T cell receptor beta chains drawn from one sample of a study of neoadjuvant anti-PD-1 for oral cavity cancer. Profiling relied on immunoSEQ multiplex PCR, and the TCRdb table lists in-frame clones only, not all of them. The sample lists about 23,000 clones, roughly 30% seen once, with approximately 16% in the top ten. Sequenced here: tumor tissue, sampled after nivolumab (anti-PD-1) treatment. The receptors derive from a person between 40 and 85 years old with oral cavity squamous cell carcinoma. The CDR3 runs from the conserved cysteine through the conserved F or W. A D gene is named only where the DNA matches it firmly. Only part of the rows carry a size: once, few, many, or a class if the clone is expanded.

d_call: TRBD1
j_call: TRBJ1-1
clone_size: .
v_call: TRBV7-9
cdr3_aa: CASSYGDRVYAFF
cdr3_nt: TGTGCCAGCAGCTACGGGGACAGGGTCTACGCTTTCTTT

d_call: .
j_call: TRBJ2-1
clone_size: .
v_call: TRBV19
cdr3_aa: CASSINEQFF
cdr3_nt: TGTGCCAGTAGCATCAATGAGCAGTTCTTC

d_call: .
j_call: TRBJ2-5
clone_size: once
v_call: TRBV7-2
cdr3_aa: CASSLVLGETQYF
cdr3_nt: TGTGCCAGCAGCTTAGTATTGGGCGAGACCCAGTACTTC

d_call: .
j_call: TRBJ1-2
clone_size: .
v_call: TRBV4-1
cdr3_aa: CASSQEGWNYGYTF
cdr3_nt: TGCGCCAGCAGCCAAGAAGGCTGGAACTATGGCTACACCTTC

d_call: .
j_call: TRBJ2-7
clone_size: few
v_call: TRBV27
cdr3_aa: CASSPMPGTWEQYF
cdr3_nt: TGTGCCAGCAGTCCCATGCCCGGGACCTGGGAGCAGTACTTC

d_call: .
j_call: TRBJ1-1
clone_size: .
v_call: TRBV19
cdr3_aa: CASSIEGLDTEAFF
cdr3_nt: TGTGCCAGTAGTATTGAGGGGCTCGACACTGAAGCTTTCTTT

d_call: .
j_call: TRBJ2-1
clone_size: .
v_call: TRBV27
cdr3_aa: CASSPGTGGEQFF
cdr3_nt: TGTGCCAGCAGTCCAGGGACGGGCGGTGAGCAGTTCTTC

d_call: .
j_call: TRBJ1-1
clone_size: few
v_call: TRBV19
cdr3_aa: CASSMGWANTEAFF
cdr3_nt: TGTGCCAGTAGTATGGGGTGGGCTAACACTGAAGCTTTCTTT

d_call: TRBD1
j_call: TRBJ2-7
clone_size: few
v_call: TRBV4-1
cdr3_aa: CASSQGGDRTTYEQYF
cdr3_nt: TGCGCCAGCAGCCAAGGAGGGGACAGGACTACCTACGAGCAGTACTTC

d_call: TRBD2
j_call: TRBJ2-5
clone_size: many
v_call: TRBV30
cdr3_aa: CAWSGLAGVGETQYF
cdr3_nt: TGTGCCTGGAGTGGACTAGCGGGGGTTGGTGAGACCCAGTACTTC

d_call: .
j_call: TRBJ1-1
clone_size: few
v_call: TRBV2
cdr3_aa: CASTERTGNPEAFF
cdr3_nt: TGTGCCAGCACCGAAAGAACAGGGAACCCTGAAGCTTTCTTT

d_call: .
j_call: TRBJ1-1
clone_size: few
v_call: TRBV28
cdr3_aa: CASSLIVNTEAFF
cdr3_nt: TGTGCCAGCAGTTTAATAGTTAACACTGAAGCTTTCTTT

d_call: TRBD2
j_call: TRBJ2-1
clone_size: .
v_call: TRBV5-6
cdr3_aa: CASSQTPSGGKFF
cdr3_nt: TGTGCCAGCAGCCAGACGCCTAGCGGGGGAAAGTTCTTC

d_call: TRBD2
j_call: TRBJ2-1
clone_size: few
v_call: TRBV27
cdr3_aa: CASSPTSGRGIRQFF
cdr3_nt: TGTGCCAGCAGTCCGACTAGCGGGAGGGGGATTCGGCAGTTCTTC

d_call: TRBD1
j_call: TRBJ1-2
clone_size: few
v_call: TRBV15
cdr3_aa: CATSGTWDSHYGYTF
cdr3_nt: TGTGCCACCAGTGGGACCTGGGACAGTCACTATGGCTACACCTTC

d_call: .
j_call: TRBJ2-5
clone_size: .
v_call: TRBV28
cdr3_aa: CASSMGGDGETQYF
cdr3_nt: TGTGCCAGCAGTATGGGGGGTGACGGGGAGACCCAGTACTTC

d_call: TRBD2
j_call: TRBJ2-3
clone_size: .
v_call: TRBV5-1
cdr3_aa: CASNALAGGFTDTQYF
cdr3_nt: TGCGCCAGCAACGCACTAGCGGGAGGATTCACAGATACGCAGTATTTT

d_call: .
j_call: TRBJ1-1
clone_size: .
v_call: TRBV6-1
cdr3_aa: CATNRGNTEAFF
cdr3_nt: TGTGCCACCAACCGAGGGAACACTGAAGCTTTCTTT

d_call: TRBD1
j_call: TRBJ1-5
clone_size: many
v_call: TRBV6-5
cdr3_aa: CASRPGTGEPQPQHF
cdr3_nt: TGTGCCAGCAGACCCGGGACAGGGGAGCCCCAGCCCCAGCATTTT

d_call: .
j_call: TRBJ2-3
clone_size: .
v_call: TRBV11-2
cdr3_aa: CASSLGTPRDTQYF
cdr3_nt: TGTGCCAGCAGCTTGGGGACTCCCCGCGATACGCAGTATTTT

d_call: .
j_call: TRBJ2-6
clone_size: .
v_call: TRBV9
cdr3_aa: CASSPRGGGAPGANVLTF
cdr3_nt: TGTGCCAGCAGCCCGAGGGGAGGGGGCGCCCCGGGGGCCAACGTCCTGACTTTC

d_call: .
j_call: TRBJ1-2
clone_size: few
v_call: TRBV6-1
cdr3_aa: CASSDQGRYGYTF
cdr3_nt: TGTGCCAGCAGTGATCAGGGGAGGTATGGCTACACCTTC

d_call: TRBD2
j_call: TRBJ2-3
clone_size: .
v_call: TRBV4-2
cdr3_aa: CASSQEERGGKTQYF
cdr3_nt: TGTGCCAGCAGCCAAGAGGAGCGGGGGGGAAAGACGCAGTATTTT